The 4 T cell receptor beta chains presented below share a single source sample, sequenced in a study of blood T cells in healthy people across ages. Combining a sample-barcoded 5' primer with a J-beta primer mix, a second PCR ran for about 6 to 11 cycles. TCRdb re-analysed the 5' RACE reads in MiXCR, keeping a single row per CDR3 protein. The table lists approximately 780,000 distinct CDR3 sequences, under 30% of them singletons. The same sample was also studied in work on T cells of mothers and their children.

The sequenced sample was blood. The receptor source for this set is a boy younger than 18 in good health.

The chain employs TRBV18 and TRBJ2-3; D unresolved. The CDR3 is 13 amino acids. Trimming stripped 4 bases from V and 6 bases from J, with 11 bases between. Germline CDR1 KGHSH, CDR2 LQKENI. The CDR3 sequence: CASSLSVSDTQYF. The CDR3 DNA reads as TGTGCCAGCTCACTCTCAGTGTCGGATACGCAGTATTTT.

This sequence joins TRBV5-1 and TRBJ1-2; D perhaps matches TRBD1 (6 bases). This CDR3 comprises 14 residues. Trimming stripped 4 bases from V and 8 bases from J, with 18 bases between. The V gene's germline CDR1 is SGHRS and CDR2 YFSETQ. CDR3 sequence: CASSPGPGGMGYTF. CDR3 sequence (DNA): TGCGCCAGCAGCCCTGGCCCGGGGGGCATGGGCTACACCTTC.

This clonotype showed up just a few times. The chain couples TRBV7-9 to TRBJ2-5, with D possibly called TRBD1 or TRBD2 (5 bases each). CDR1 SEHNR and CDR2 FQNEAQ come from the germline V gene (reference sequence). This CDR3 has 16 residues. V lost 0 bases, J lost 4 bases, and 15 bases lay in between. The CDR3 region has the DNA TGTGCCAGCAGCTTAGCGGGGGTCGCCACAAGAGAGACCCAGTACTTC. This sequence encodes CASSLAGVATRETQYF.

The sample holds a few counts of this clonotype. The chain recombines TRBV25-1 with TRBJ2-2, with D possibly matching TRBD1 (6 bases). The V gene's germline CDR1 is MGHDK and CDR2 SYGVNS. Trimming removed 4 bases from V and 5 bases from J, with 11 bases in between. The CDR3 has 14 residues. CDR3 region: CASSVGGRTGELFF. CDR3 nucleotides: TGTGCCAGCAGTGTTGGGGGCCGAACCGGGGAGCTGTTTTTT.